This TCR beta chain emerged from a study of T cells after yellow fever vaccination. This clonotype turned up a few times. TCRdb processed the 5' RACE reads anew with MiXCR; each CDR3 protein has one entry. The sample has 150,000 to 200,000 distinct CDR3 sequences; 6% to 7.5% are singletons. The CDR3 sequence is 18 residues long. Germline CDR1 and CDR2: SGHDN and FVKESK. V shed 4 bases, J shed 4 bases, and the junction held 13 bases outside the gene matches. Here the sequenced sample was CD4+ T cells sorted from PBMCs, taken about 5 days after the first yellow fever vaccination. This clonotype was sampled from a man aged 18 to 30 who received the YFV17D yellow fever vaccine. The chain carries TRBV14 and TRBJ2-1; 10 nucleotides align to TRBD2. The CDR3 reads CASSRELPGLATYNEQFF. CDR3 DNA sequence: TGTGCCAGCAGCCGCGAGCTCCCGGGACTAGCGACTTACAATGAGCAGTTCTTC.